Listed here is a single T cell receptor (beta chain). What it binds is not known. TCRdb keeps only in-frame clones here, not all; method: immunoSEQ multiplex PCR. The sample lists around 1,100,000 clones; approximately 80% were seen once. This CDR3 comprises 13 residues. V was shortened by 5 bases and J by 4 bases, with 8 bases between the two germline ends. Germline-derived CDR1 and CDR2 are MNHEY and SMNVEV (reference sequence). Donors included only healthy HIV-negative adults lacking recent acute infections or vaccinations. The data originate from a study of shared clonotypes between healthy human individuals. Overall study results and limits: Among donors, sharing of clonotypes was expected to be affected by sequencing depth. Only blood was sampled; tissue repertoires likely differ.

Sequenced input: memory CD4+ T cells from PBMCs. The subset was: CD45RA-negative fraction. The J gene is TRBJ2-2, the V gene TRBV27; the D is unclear. This clonotype was obtained from a man younger than 35 in good health. Some clones in this sample may be carry-over from other donors' samples. The CDR3 bases are TGTGCCAGCAGTCCCCTCGCCACCGGGGAGCTGTTTTTT. Protein product: CASSPLATGELFF.